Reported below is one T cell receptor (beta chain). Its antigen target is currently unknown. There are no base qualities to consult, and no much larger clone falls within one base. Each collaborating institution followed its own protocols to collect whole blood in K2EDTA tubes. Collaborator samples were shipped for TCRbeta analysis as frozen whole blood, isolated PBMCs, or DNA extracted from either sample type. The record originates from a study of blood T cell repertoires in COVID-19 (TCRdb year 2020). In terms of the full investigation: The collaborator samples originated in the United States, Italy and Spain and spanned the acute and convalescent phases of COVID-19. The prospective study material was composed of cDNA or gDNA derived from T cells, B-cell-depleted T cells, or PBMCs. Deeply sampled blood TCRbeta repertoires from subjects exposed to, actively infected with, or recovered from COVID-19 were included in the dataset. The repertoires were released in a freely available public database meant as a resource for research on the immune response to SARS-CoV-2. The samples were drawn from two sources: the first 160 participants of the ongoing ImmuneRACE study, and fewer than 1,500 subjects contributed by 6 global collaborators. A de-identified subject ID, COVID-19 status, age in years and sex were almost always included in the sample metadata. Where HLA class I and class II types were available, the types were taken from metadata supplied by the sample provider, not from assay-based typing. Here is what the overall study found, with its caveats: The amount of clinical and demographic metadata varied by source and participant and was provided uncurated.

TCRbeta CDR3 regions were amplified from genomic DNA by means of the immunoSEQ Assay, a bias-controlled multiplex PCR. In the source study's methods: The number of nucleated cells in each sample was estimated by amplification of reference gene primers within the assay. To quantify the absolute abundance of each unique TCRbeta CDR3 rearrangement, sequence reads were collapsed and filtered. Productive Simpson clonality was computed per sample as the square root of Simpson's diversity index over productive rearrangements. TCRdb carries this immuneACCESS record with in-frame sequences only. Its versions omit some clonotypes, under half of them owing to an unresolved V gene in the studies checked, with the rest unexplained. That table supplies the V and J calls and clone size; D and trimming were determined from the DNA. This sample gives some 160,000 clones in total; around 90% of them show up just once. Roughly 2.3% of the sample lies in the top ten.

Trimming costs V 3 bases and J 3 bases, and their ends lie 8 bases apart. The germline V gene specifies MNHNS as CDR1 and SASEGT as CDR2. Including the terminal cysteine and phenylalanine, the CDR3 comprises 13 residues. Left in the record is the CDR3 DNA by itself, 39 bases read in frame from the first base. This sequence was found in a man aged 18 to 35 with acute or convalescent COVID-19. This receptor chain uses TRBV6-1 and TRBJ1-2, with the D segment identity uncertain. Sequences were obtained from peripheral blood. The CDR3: CASSESQYYGYTF. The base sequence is TGTGCCAGCAGTGAGTCTCAGTACTATGGCTACACCTTC.